This entry concerns a single T cell receptor (beta chain). Primers for the PCR totalled 60 Vbeta and 13 Jbeta. Clones were sequenced by immunoSEQ multiplex PCR, and TCRdb holds only the in-frame ones, with some missing. The profile covers 65,000 to 85,000 clones, with more than 80% appearing a single time and 2% taken by the ten largest. This record belongs to a study of cytomegalovirus exposure and HLA in healthy donors. Trimming took 5 bases from V and 7 from J; bases not matched to a gene: 10. The CDR3 contains 15 residues. Germline V gene lookup returns CDR1 LNHDA and CDR2 SQIVND (reference sequence).

J is TRBJ1-2 and V is TRBV19, with TRBD1 identical over 10 bases. Sequences were obtained from PBMCs. This TCR was sampled from a woman aged 25-40 years in good health and CMV-seronegative. CDR3 sequence: CASSPFDGQGGGYTF. CDR3 bases: TGTGCCAGTAGTCCTTTCGACGGACAGGGGGGTGGCTACACCTTC. Filled out from reference TRBV19 and TRBJ1-2, the complete variable domain reads DGGITQSPKYLFRKEGQNVTLSCEQNLNHDAMYWYRQDPGQGLRLIYYSQIVNDFQKGDIAEGYSVSREKKESFPLTVTSAQKNPTAFYLCASSPFDGQGGGYTFGSGTRLTVV.